This record looks at one T cell receptor beta chain sequence and its context. This sample is part of a study of shared clonotypes between healthy human individuals. Study in general: The cohort had two women and three men, ages 18 to 49.

The V gene's germline CDR1 is SEHNR and CDR2 FQNEAQ (reference sequence). The V and J ends lost 1 base and 6 bases, in that order; junction bases with no gene match: 2. The CDR3 contains 15 residues. TCRdb keeps only in-frame clones here, not all; method: immunoSEQ multiplex PCR. The sample lists 110,000 or so clones, 65% to 75% occurring once. This TCR was recovered from a woman in her 30s in good health. The sample comprised memory CD8+ T cells sorted from blood. The subset was: CD45RO+ cells pooled with CCR7-negative TemRA cells. The chain has TRBV7-9 and TRBJ2-1, with 11 bases that match TRBD2. This CDR3 reads CASSLVAGGANEQFF. The CDR3 nucleotides read TGTGCCAGCAGCTTAGTAGCGGGAGGGGCCAATGAGCAGTTCTTC.